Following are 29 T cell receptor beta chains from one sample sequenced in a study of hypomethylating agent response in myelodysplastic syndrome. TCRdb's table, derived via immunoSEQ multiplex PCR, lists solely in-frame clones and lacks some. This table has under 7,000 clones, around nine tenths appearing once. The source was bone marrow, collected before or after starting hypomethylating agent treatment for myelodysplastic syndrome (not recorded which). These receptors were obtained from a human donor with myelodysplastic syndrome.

CDR3 loop: CASSEVDRDQETQYF. CDR3 DNA: TGTGCCAGCAGTGAAGTCGACAGGGACCAAGAGACCCAGTACTTC. The rearrangement uses TRBV6-1 and TRBJ2-5; TRBD1 matches 7 bases. The CDR3 spans 15 residues. J lost 0 bases, V lost 1 base, and 2 bases had no gene match. CDR1 and CDR2 (germline): MNHNS, SASEGT.

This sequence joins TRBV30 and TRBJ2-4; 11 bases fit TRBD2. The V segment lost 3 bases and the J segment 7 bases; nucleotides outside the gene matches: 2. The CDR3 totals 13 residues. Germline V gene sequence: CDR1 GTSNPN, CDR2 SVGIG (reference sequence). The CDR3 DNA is TGTGCCTGGAGCACTAGCGGGAGCAACATTCAGTACTTC. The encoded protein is CAWSTSGSNIQYF. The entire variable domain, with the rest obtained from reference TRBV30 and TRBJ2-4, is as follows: SQTIHQWPATLVQPVGSPLSLECTVEGTSNPNLYWYRQAAGRGLQLLFYSVGIGQISSEVPQNLSASRPQDRQFILSSKKLLLSDSGFYLCAWSTSGSNIQYFGAGTRLSVL.

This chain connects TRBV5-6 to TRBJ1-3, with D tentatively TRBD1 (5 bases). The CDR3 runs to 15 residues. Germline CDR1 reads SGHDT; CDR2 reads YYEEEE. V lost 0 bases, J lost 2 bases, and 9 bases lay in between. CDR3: CASSLAGGPGNTIYF. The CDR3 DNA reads TGTGCCAGCAGCTTGGCTGGGGGTCCTGGAAACACCATATATTTT.

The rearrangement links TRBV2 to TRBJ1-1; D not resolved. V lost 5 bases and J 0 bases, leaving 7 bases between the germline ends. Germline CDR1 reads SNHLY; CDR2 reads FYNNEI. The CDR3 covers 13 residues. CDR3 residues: CASSPDMNTEAFF. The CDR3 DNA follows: TGTGCCAGCAGTCCTGATATGAACACTGAAGCTTTCTTT.

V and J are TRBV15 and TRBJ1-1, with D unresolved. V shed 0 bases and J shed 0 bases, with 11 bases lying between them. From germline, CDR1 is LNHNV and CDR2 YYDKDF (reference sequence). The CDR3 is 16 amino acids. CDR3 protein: CATSRDSAEMNTEAFF. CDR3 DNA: TGTGCCACCAGCAGAGATAGTGCGGAGATGAACACTGAAGCTTTCTTT.

CDR3 residues: CASSLVWDGTEAFF. DNA of the CDR3: TGCGCCAGCAGCTTGGTCTGGGATGGTACTGAAGCTTTCTTT. The J gene is TRBJ1-1, the V gene TRBV5-1, with D hard to call. The CDR3 sequence is 14 residues long. Looked up from germline, CDR1 is SGHRS and CDR2 is YFSETQ. V was cut by 0 bases and J by 5 bases, with 11 bases left in between.

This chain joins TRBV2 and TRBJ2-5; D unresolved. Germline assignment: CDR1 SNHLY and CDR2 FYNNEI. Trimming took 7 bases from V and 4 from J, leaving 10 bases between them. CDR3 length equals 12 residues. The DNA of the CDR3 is TGTGCCAGCACGGAAGACGGAGAGACCCAGTACTTC. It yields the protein CASTEDGETQYF.

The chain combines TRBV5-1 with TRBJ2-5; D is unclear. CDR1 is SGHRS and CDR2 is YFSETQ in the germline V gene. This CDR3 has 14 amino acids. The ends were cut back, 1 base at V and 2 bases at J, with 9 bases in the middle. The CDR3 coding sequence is TGCGCCAGCAGCTTGTCCCAGTTACAAGAGACCCAGTACTTC. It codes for CASSLSQLQETQYF.

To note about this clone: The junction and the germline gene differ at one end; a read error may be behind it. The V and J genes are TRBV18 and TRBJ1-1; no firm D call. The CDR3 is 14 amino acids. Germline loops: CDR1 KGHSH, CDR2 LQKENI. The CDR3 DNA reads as TGTGCCAGCTCACCATTTTATTCGGAGGGAGAAGGTTTCTTT. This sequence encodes CASSPFYSEGEGFF. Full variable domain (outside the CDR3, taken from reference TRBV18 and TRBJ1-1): NAGVMQNPRHLVRRRGQEARLRCSPMKGHSHVYWYRQLPEEGLKFMVYLQKENIIDESGMPKERFSAEFPKEGPSILRIQQVVRGDSAAYFCASSPFYSEGEGFFGQGTRLTVV.

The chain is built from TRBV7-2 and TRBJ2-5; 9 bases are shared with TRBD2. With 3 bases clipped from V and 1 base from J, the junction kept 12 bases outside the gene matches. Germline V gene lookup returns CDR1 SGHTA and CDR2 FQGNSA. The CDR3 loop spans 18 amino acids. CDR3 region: CASSLFSGRWRFQETQYF. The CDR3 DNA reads TGTGCCAGCAGCTTGTTTAGCGGGAGATGGCGATTCCAAGAGACCCAGTACTTC.

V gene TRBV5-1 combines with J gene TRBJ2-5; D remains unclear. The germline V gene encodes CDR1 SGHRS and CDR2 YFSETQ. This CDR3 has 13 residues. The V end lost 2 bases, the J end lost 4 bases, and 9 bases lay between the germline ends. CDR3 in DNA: TGCGCCAGCAGCTTTAGCAATGGAGAGACCCAGTACTTC. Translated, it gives CASSFSNGETQYF. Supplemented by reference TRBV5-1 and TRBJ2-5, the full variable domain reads KAGVTQTPRYLIKTRGQQVTLSCSPISGHRSVSWYQQTPGQGLQFLFEYFSETQRNKGNFPGRFSGRQFSNSRSEMNVSTLELGDSALYLCASSFSNGETQYFGPGTRLLVL.

The CDR3 nucleotides read TGCGCCAGCAGCGGCGGGACAGCGACTTCTGGAAACACCATATATTTT. This gives the protein CASSGGTATSGNTIYF. This chain joins TRBV5-1 and TRBJ1-3; 7 bases agree with TRBD1. This CDR3 has 16 amino acids. Losses at the gene ends were 4 bases for V and 1 base for J; bases not matched to a gene: 8. Germline CDR1 SGHRS, CDR2 YFSETQ.

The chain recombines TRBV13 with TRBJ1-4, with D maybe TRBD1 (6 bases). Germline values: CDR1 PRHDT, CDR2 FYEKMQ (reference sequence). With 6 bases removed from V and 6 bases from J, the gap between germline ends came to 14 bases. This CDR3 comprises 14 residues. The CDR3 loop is CASSPQGGYEKLFF. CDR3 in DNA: TGTGCCAGCAGTCCACAGGGAGGGTATGAAAAACTGTTTTTT.

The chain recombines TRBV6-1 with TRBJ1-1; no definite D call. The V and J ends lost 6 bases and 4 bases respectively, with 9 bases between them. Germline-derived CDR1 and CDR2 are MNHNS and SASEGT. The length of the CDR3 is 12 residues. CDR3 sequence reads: CASRQGSTEAFF. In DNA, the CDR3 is TGTGCCAGCAGACAAGGGAGCACTGAAGCTTTCTTT.

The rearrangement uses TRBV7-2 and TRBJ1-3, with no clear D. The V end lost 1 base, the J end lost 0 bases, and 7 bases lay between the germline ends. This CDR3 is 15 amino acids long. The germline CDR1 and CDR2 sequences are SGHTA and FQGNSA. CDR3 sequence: CASSLGRNSGNTIYF. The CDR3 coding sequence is TGTGCCAGCAGCTTAGGTCGAAACTCTGGAAACACCATATATTTT.

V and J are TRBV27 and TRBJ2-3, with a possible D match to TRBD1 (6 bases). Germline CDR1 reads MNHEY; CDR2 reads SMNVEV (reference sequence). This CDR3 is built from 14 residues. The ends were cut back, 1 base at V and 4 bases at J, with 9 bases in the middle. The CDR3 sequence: CASSLFAGADTQYF. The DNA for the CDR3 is TGTGCCAGCAGTTTATTCGCAGGGGCAGATACGCAGTATTTT.

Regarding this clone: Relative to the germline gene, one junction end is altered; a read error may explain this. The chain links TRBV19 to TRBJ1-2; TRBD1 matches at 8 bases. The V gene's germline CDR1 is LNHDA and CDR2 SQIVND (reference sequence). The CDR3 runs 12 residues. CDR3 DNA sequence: TGTGCCAGTAGTATAGGGGACAGGAGGGTCGCCTTC. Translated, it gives CASSIGDRRVAF.

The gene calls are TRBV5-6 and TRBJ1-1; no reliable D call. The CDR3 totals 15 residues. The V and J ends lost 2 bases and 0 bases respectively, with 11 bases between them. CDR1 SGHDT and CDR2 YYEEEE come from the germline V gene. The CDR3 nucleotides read TGTGCCAGCAGCTTCAATACAGAAATGAACACTGAAGCTTTCTTT. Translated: CASSFNTEMNTEAFF.

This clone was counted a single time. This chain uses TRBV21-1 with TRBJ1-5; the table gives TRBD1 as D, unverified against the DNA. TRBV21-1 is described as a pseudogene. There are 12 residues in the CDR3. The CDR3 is CASSKVHQPQHF. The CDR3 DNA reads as TGTGCCAGCAGCAAAGTACACCAGCCCCAGCATTTT.

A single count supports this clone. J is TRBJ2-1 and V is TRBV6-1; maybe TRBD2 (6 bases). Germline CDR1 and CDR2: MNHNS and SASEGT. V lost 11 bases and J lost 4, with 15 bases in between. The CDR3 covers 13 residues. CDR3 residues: CASPGLGYNEQFF. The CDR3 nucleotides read TGTGCCTCGCCGGGACTGGGTTACAATGAGCAGTTCTTC.

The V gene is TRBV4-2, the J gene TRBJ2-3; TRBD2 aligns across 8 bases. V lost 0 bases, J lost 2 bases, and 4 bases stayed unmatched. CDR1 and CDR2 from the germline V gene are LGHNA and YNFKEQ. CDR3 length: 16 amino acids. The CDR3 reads CASSQDSAGATDTQYF. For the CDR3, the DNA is TGTGCCAGCAGCCAAGATTCAGCGGGGGCCACAGATACGCAGTATTTT.

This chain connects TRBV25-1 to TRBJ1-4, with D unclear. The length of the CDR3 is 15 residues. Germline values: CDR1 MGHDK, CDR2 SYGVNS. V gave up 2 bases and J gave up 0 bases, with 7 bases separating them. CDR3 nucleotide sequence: TGTGCCAGCAGTGAACTCGGATCAACTAATGAAAAACTGTTTTTT. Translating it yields CASSELGSTNEKLFF.

In DNA form, the CDR3 reads TGTGCCAGCAGTTTAAACAGGGTTACTATGAACACTGAAGCTTTCTTT. Translating gives CASSLNRVTMNTEAFF. The chain joins TRBV27 to TRBJ1-1, with a tentative D call TRBD1 (6 bases). Germline V CDR1 and CDR2: MNHEY, SMNVEV (reference sequence). The length of the CDR3 is 16 residues. Trimming removed 2 bases at V and 0 bases at J, with 13 bases between.

CDR3 sequence (DNA): TGTGCCAGCAGCTACCGGGACGGAGGGGAGCTGTTTTTT. Amino acids: CASSYRDGGELFF. This chain connects TRBV7-7 to TRBJ2-2; perhaps D is TRBD1 or TRBD2 (5 bases each). The CDR3 consists of 13 residues. Germline lookup yields CDR1 SSHAT and CDR2 FNYEAQ (reference sequence). Deletions cut 4 bases from V and 8 bases from J, with 11 bases between.

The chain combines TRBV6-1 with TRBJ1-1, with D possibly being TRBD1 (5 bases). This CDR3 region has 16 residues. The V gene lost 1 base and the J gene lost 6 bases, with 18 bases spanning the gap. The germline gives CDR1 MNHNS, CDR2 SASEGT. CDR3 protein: CASSEVPSGGWPEAFF. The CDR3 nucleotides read TGTGCCAGCAGTGAAGTTCCTTCCGGGGGTTGGCCTGAAGCTTTCTTT.

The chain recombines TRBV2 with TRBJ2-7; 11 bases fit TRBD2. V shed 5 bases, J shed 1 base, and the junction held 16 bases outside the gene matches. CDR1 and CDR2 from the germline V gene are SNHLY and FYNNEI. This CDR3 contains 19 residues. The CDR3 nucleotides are TGTGCCAGCAGTCCCCTTTCTAGTAGCGGGGGGGCCGGGTCCTACGAGCAGTACGTC. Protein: CASSPLSSSGGAGSYEQYV.

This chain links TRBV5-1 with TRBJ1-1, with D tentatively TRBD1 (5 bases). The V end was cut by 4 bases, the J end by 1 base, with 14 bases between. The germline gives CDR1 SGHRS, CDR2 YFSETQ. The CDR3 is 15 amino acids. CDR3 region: CASSPRQLTNTEAFF. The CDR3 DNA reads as TGCGCCAGCAGCCCCAGACAGCTGACGAACACTGAAGCTTTCTTT.

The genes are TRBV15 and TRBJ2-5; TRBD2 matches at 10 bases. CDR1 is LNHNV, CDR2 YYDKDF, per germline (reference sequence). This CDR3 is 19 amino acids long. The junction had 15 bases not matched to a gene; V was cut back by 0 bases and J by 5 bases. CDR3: CATSRDLAASGSVEETQYF. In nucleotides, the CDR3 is TGTGCCACCAGCAGAGATTTAGCGGCTAGCGGGAGCGTGGAGGAGACCCAGTACTTC.

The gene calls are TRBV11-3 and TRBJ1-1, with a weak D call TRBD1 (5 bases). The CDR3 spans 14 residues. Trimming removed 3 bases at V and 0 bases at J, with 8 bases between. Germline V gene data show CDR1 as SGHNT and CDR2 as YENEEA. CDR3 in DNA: TGTGCCAGCAGCTTTCCAGGGATGAACACTGAAGCTTTCTTT. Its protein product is CASSFPGMNTEAFF.